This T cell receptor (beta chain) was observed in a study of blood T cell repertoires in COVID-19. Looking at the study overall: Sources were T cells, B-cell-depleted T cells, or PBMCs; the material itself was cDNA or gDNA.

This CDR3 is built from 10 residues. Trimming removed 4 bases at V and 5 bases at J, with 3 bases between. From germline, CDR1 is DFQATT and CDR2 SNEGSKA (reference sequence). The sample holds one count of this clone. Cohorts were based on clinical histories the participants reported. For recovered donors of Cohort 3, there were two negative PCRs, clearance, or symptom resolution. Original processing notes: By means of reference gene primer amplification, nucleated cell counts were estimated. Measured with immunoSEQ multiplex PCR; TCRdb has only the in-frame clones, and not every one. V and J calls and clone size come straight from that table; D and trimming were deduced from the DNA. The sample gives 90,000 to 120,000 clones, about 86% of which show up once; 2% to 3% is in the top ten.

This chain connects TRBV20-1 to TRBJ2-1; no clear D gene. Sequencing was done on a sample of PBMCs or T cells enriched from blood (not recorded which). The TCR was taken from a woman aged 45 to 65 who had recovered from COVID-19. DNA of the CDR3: TGCAGTGCTACAAACAATGAGCAGTTCTTC. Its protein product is CSATNNEQFF.